This passage covers 17 T cell receptor beta chains from one sample sequenced in a study of blood T cells in healthy people across ages. With a J-beta primer mix and a sample-barcoded 5' primer, a second PCR ran about 6 to 11 cycles. One entry per CDR3 protein results from TCRdb running MiXCR on the 5' RACE reads. This sample carries approximately 850,000 distinct CDR3 sequences, roughly 50% of them seen once, and the ten largest clones take approximately 20%. The sequenced sample consisted of blood. The receptors shown here come from a man younger than 45 in good health.

The J gene is TRBJ2-3, the V gene TRBV20-1, with D possibly TRBD2 on 6 matching bases. This CDR3 region has 14 residues. The V gene lost 6 bases and the J gene lost 0 bases, with 13 bases spanning the gap. In germline, CDR1 is DFQATT, CDR2 SNEGSKA (reference sequence). The CDR3 coding sequence is TGCAGTGCCGGCGGGGCGCCGAGCACAGATACGCAGTATTTT. Its protein product is CSAGGAPSTDTQYF.

The chain carries TRBV7-2 and TRBJ2-3, with 10 bases fitting TRBD2. V lost 5 bases to trimming and J lost 5 bases; unmatched junction nucleotides: 10. The CDR3 is made up of 16 amino acids. CDR1 and CDR2 from the germline V gene are SGHTA and FQGNSA. The CDR3 nucleotides read TGTGCCAGCAGCCTGGAACTAGCGGGGCCTGGAGATACGCAGTATTTT. Translating gives CASSLELAGPGDTQYF.

The V call is TRBV12-3 or TRBV12-4, the J call TRBJ2-3; perhaps TRBD1 as D (5 bases). The germline V and J ends were trimmed by 6 bases and 10 bases, with 20 bases remaining between them. The CDR3 extends over 14 amino acids. As DNA, the CDR3 is TGTGCCAGCAGAACGCAGGGTCGCAGTGATTCGCAGTATTTT. As protein: CASRTQGRSDSQYF.

The chain uses TRBV2 and TRBJ2-1; the D gene is possibly TRBD1 (5 bases). Germline loops: CDR1 SNHLY, CDR2 FYNNEI. V was cut by 6 bases and J by 13 bases, with 22 bases left in between. The length of the CDR3 is 14 residues. Written as DNA, the CDR3 is TGTGCCAGCAGCCTAAGGGTGGGGCCGGAGACCCAGTTCTTC. Translating gives CASSLRVGPETQFF.

This chain joins TRBV4-3 and TRBJ2-1; TRBD2 agrees at 10 bases. Germline V gene sequence: CDR1 LGHNA, CDR2 YSLEER. The ends lost 5 bases at V and 0 bases at J; junction bases unmatched: 7. The CDR3 is 17 amino acids. The CDR3 bases are TGCGCCAGCAGCAAAATAGCGGGAGGTATCTCCTACAATGAGCAGTTCTTC. The encoded protein is CASSKIAGGISYNEQFF.

The rearrangement uses TRBV10-3 and TRBJ2-4, with TRBD2 identical over 11 bases. The J call is in doubt because the DNA end fits TRBJ2-7 better. CDR1 is ENHRY and CDR2 is SYGVKD in the germline V gene. The CDR3 loop spans 13 amino acids. As DNA, the CDR3 is TGTGCCACGATGATAGCGGGGGGGCACGAGCAGTACTTC. Its protein product is CATMIAGGHEQYF.

The chain uses TRBV20-1 and TRBJ2-1, with D perhaps matching TRBD1 or TRBD2 (5 bases each). Looked up from germline, CDR1 is DFQATT and CDR2 is SNEGSKA (reference sequence). V lost 5 bases to trimming and J lost 0 bases, with 11 bases between them. CDR3 length equals 14 residues. The CDR3 spells CSAPWGSSYNEQFF. The DNA for the CDR3 is TGCAGTGCTCCCTGGGGGAGCTCCTACAATGAGCAGTTCTTC.

The chain has TRBV14 and TRBJ2-5, with 9 bases lining up with TRBD1. With the DNA end fitting TRBJ2-7 better, the J assignment may be wrong. CDR3 size: 15 residues. Looked up from germline, CDR1 is SGHDN and CDR2 is FVKESK. The CDR3, as DNA: TGTGCCAGCAGCCTGCAACAGGGGGCTCTCTACGAGCAGTACTTC. Translation: CASSLQQGALYEQYF.

This clonotype showed up just a few times. Sequence at one end of the junction differs from germline and may be a read error. The chain combines TRBV4-3 with TRBJ2-7, with 8 bases that match TRBD2. Per the germline V gene, CDR1 is LGHNA and CDR2 is YSLEER. The CDR3 runs 17 residues. The CDR3 DNA sequence: TGCGCCAGCAGCCAAGGCGTTCATACTAGCGGCTCCTACGAGCAGTACTTT. Encoded protein: CASSQGVHTSGSYEQYF.

The V gene is TRBV30, the J gene TRBJ2-7, with TRBD2 identical over 8 bases. Germline CDR1 is GTSNPN and CDR2 is SVGIG (reference sequence). V was pared by 3 bases and J by 2 bases, with 15 bases of the junction left unmatched. The CDR3 runs 17 residues. For the CDR3, the DNA is TGTGCCTGGAGAGCAAGGGTGGTCGCGGGGGGACCCTACGAGCAGTACTTC. This translates into CAWRARVVAGGPYEQYF.

The chain couples TRBV29-1 to TRBJ2-3; D is undetermined. Germline V gene sequence: CDR1 SQVTM, CDR2 ANQGSEA. V lost 5 bases and J lost 6, with 6 bases in between. The CDR3 sequence is 10 residues long. CDR3: CSVPLDTQYF. The CDR3 DNA reads TGCAGCGTTCCGCTGGATACGCAGTATTTT.

The rearrangement links TRBV18 to TRBJ2-4; TRBD1 might be the D (6 bases). The J call is doubtful: the DNA matches TRBJ2-7 better. The CDR3 spans 14 residues. Germline V gene lookup returns CDR1 KGHSH and CDR2 LQKENI. The CDR3 nucleotides read TGTGCCAGCTCATATGCAGGGGCGACCTACGAGCAGTACTTC. Translating gives CASSYAGATYEQYF.

The chain links TRBV28 to TRBJ1-6, with no clear D. CDR1 is MDHEN and CDR2 is SYDVKM in the germline V gene. Trimming took off 4 bases at V and 10 bases at J, with 5 bases between the two ends. CDR3 length equals 11 residues. CDR3 in amino acids: CASSSRSPLHF. DNA for the CDR3: TGTGCCAGCAGTTCAAGATCACCCCTCCACTTT.

This clonotype has just a few counts. The chain links TRBV28 to TRBJ1-1, with a tentative D call TRBD1 (5 bases). Trimming stripped 2 bases from V and 3 bases from J, with 10 bases between. Germline assignment: CDR1 MDHEN and CDR2 SYDVKM. The CDR3 runs 14 residues. CDR3 protein: CASSLRGTDTEAFF. The CDR3 bases are TGTGCCAGCAGTTTAAGGGGCACCGACACTGAAGCTTTCTTT.

Turning to this clonotype: At one end the junction does not follow the germline gene, possibly because of a read error. The rearrangement links TRBV28 to TRBJ2-7; possible D gene TRBD2, 6 bases. The J call may be in error: the DNA end matches TRBJ2-4 better. Germline-derived CDR1 and CDR2 are MDHEN and SYDVKM. The CDR3 loop spans 16 amino acids. CDR3 DNA sequence: TGTGCCAACAGTTTCCCGGGAGACCTCCTAAATGACATTCAGTACTTC. As protein: CANSFPGDLLNDIQYF.

This chain connects TRBV30 to TRBJ1-2; D unclear. V dropped 2 bases and J dropped 0 bases, with 7 bases sitting between them. This CDR3 has 13 amino acids. The V gene's germline CDR1 is GTSNPN and CDR2 SVGIG (reference sequence). The CDR3 DNA reads as TGTGCCTGGAGTCCCGGCACTAACTATGGCTACACCTTC. Residues: CAWSPGTNYGYTF. Looking up the rest from reference TRBV30 and TRBJ1-2 gives the full variable domain: SQTIHQWPATLVQPVGSPLSLECTVEGTSNPNLYWYRQAAGRGLQLLFYSVGIGQISSEVPQNLSASRPQDRQFILSSKKLLLSDSGFYLCAWSPGTNYGYTFGSGTRLTVV.

The chain links TRBV4-2 to TRBJ2-5, with D possibly TRBD2 on 5 matching bases. The CDR3 sequence is 15 residues long. Germline loops: CDR1 LGHNA, CDR2 YNFKEQ. With 3 bases removed from V and 5 bases from J, the gap between germline ends came to 16 bases. The CDR3 here is CASSQVRVIDETQYF. CDR3 DNA: TGTGCCAGCAGCCAGGTGCGGGTTATCGACGAGACCCAGTACTTC.